This entry concerns a single TCR beta chain. Its specificity is unknown. This entry comes from a study of CD8+ T cells in alopecia areata. General study findings and limits: Elevated clonality characterized lesional scalp relative to normal scalp, particularly in alopecia totalis/universalis. When scalp samples are sequenced, resident alphabeta T cells of normal skin are also captured. Scalp clonality and expanded CD8+ clones among the top 100 showed significant decreases with tofacitinib.

As for treatment: oral pan-JAK inhibitor, 5-10 mg twice daily. The CDR3 has 15 residues. Per the germline V gene, CDR1 is SGDLS and CDR2 is YYNGEE. Trimming took 3 bases from V and 9 from J; bases not matched to a gene: 11. Reverse transcription of extracted RNA yielded cDNA, which provided the sequencing template. Libraries were prepared by immunoSEQ multiplex PCR; TCRdb keeps only in-frame clonotypes and omits some of them. The table has 180,000 or so clones, 40% to 55% seen once; the top ten hold around a tenth. This TCR was sampled from a human donor with alopecia areata. The V and J genes are TRBV9 and TRBJ2-1, with 8 bases lining up with TRBD2. The sequencing used CD8+ T cells sorted from blood, collected around week 52, from a patient treated with tofacitinib. The CDR3 loop reads CASSAEIGRGGEQFF. The CDR3 bases are TGTGCCAGCAGCGCGGAGATCGGGAGGGGCGGTGAGCAGTTCTTC.